This entry concerns a single TCR beta chain. This specimen belongs to a study of regulatory T cells in long-lasting Graves disease. Relying on iRepertoire HTBI primers and Arm-PCR of CDR3 regions, the team built TCR beta libraries. In TCRdb, the multiplex PCR reads were re-called with MiXCR into one record per CDR3 protein. The sample yields 310,000 or so distinct CDR3 sequences, 22% seen once. V lost 2 bases, J lost 3 bases, and 14 bases stayed unmatched. CDR1 MNHEY and CDR2 SMNVEV come from the germline V gene (reference sequence). This CDR3 comprises 19 residues. Documented time point: persistent/refractory GD, antithyroid drugs over 5 years with positive TRAb. PBMC RNA served as the TCR library source.

This clonotype was sampled from a female donor with Graves disease. The input for sequencing was peripheral blood mononuclear cells (PBMCs), taken when the disease was refractory, from a patient treated with antithyroid drugs. The V gene is TRBV27, the J gene TRBJ2-7; 12 bases are a match to TRBD2. CDR3 coding DNA: TGTGCCAGCAGTTTAAGGTGGACAGAGACTAGCGGGAGATACTACGAGCAGTACTTC. This encodes CASSLRWTETSGRYYEQYF.